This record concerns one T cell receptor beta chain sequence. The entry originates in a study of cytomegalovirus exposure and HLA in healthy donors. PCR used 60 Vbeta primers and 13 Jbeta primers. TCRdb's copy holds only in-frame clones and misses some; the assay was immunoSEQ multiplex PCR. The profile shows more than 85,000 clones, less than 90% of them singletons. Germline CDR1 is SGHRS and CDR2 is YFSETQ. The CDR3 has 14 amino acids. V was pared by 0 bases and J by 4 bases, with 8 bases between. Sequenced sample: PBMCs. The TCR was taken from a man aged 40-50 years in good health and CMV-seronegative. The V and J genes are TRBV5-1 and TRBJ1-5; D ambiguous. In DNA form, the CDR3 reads TGCGCCAGCAGCTTGGGTCAGGATAATCAGCCCCAGCATTTT. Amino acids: CASSLGQDNQPQHF.